The next 4 T cell receptor beta chains were all read from a single sample in a study of cytomegalovirus exposure and HLA in healthy donors. The PCR was carried out with 60 Vbeta primers and 13 Jbeta primers. This table comes from immunoSEQ multiplex PCR, and its TCRdb copy is limited to in-frame clones, with some not included. The table shows more than 150,000 clones, with about 80% occurring only once. The specimen was PBMCs. The receptors stem from a woman aged 25 to 45 in good health and CMV-seronegative.

The CDR3 loop reads CASRFLFSATYEQYF. CDR3 bases: TGTGCCAGCAGGTTTCTATTCTCTGCCACCTACGAGCAGTACTTC. The chain carries TRBV2 and TRBJ2-7, with D hard to call. Germline CDR1 reads SNHLY; CDR2 reads FYNNEI. V dropped 6 bases and J dropped 2 bases, with 17 bases sitting between them. There are 15 residues in the CDR3.

The chain employs TRBV9 and TRBJ1-1; tentative D call: TRBD1 (6 bases). Germline V gives CDR1 SGDLS, CDR2 YYNGEE. The CDR3 extends over 14 amino acids. V gave up 3 bases and J gave up 1 base, with 10 bases separating them. The CDR3 loop reads CASSAQGWNTEAFF. The CDR3 nucleotides are TGTGCCAGCAGCGCTCAGGGGTGGAACACTGAAGCTTTCTTT.

V gene TRBV27 combines with J gene TRBJ2-2, with 11 bases fitting TRBD2. Looked up from germline, CDR1 is MNHEY and CDR2 is SMNVEV (reference sequence). CDR3 length equals 16 residues. Germline trimming cut 5 bases from V and 5 bases from J; bases unmatched to any gene: 7. CDR3 in amino acids: CASSTLAGGRTGELFF. The CDR3, as DNA: TGTGCCAGCAGTACCTTAGCGGGGGGGCGAACCGGGGAGCTGTTTTTT.

J is TRBJ2-7 and V is TRBV23-1; 11 positions match TRBD1. TRBV23-1 is treated as an ORF (open reading frame) with a function not yet certain. The J segment lost 5 bases and the V segment lost 11 bases, leaving 5 bases of the junction unmatched. The CDR3 has 12 residues. This chain's CDR3 is CAGQGAVDEQYF. Written as DNA, the CDR3 is TGCGCCGGACAGGGGGCCGTGGACGAGCAGTACTTC.